The 16 T cell receptor beta chains presented below share a single source sample, sequenced in a study of blood T cell repertoires in COVID-19. Using immunoSEQ multiplex PCR, the repertoire was profiled, and TCRdb retains in-frame clones only, with some absent. Of under 130,000 clones listed, 84% are singletons. Material: peripheral blood. Receptors originate from a human donor in a cohort sampled during active or convalescent COVID-19.

The J gene is TRBJ2-3, the V gene TRBV4-1; TRBD2 agrees at 11 bases. The germline gives CDR1 MGHRA, CDR2 YSYEKL. Trimming at V came to 4 bases and at J to 2 bases, leaving 5 bases not matched to a gene. The CDR3 totals 16 residues. The CDR3 loop is CASSRASGGYTDTQYF. CDR3 sequence (DNA): TGCGCCAGCAGCCGCGCTAGCGGGGGGTACACAGATACGCAGTATTTT.

The chain uses TRBV6-5 and TRBJ1-2, with 9 bases fitting TRBD1. The junction had 4 bases not matched to a gene; V was cut back by 6 bases and J by 5 bases. CDR1 MNHEY and CDR2 SVGAGI come from the germline V gene. The CDR3 is made up of 13 amino acids. CDR3 DNA: TGTGCCAGCAGCGGGACAGGGAGGTATGGCTACACCTTC. Translation gives CASSGTGRYGYTF.

This sequence joins TRBV29-1 and TRBJ1-1; TRBD1 is a possible D gene (5 bases). Trimming took off 0 bases at V and 4 bases at J, with 12 bases between the two ends. CDR1 and CDR2 (germline): SQVTM, ANQGSEA. The CDR3 has 14 residues. CDR3 amino acids: CSVEDPQGSTEAFF. The CDR3 DNA follows: TGCAGCGTTGAAGATCCCCAGGGAAGCACTGAAGCTTTCTTT.

The rearrangement uses TRBV7-2 and TRBJ2-1; 8 positions match TRBD1. The CDR3 consists of 15 residues. Trimming at V came to 2 bases and at J to 8 bases, leaving 8 bases not matched to a gene. Germline V gene sequence: CDR1 SGHTA, CDR2 FQGNSA. CDR3 region: CASSLPRGLSHEQFF. The DNA for the CDR3 is TGTGCCAGCAGCTTACCCAGGGGGCTTTCCCATGAGCAGTTCTTC.

The V call is TRBV11-3, the J call TRBJ2-7; 8 nucleotides agree with TRBD1. Germline CDR1 is SGHNT and CDR2 is YENEEA. The CDR3 is 14 amino acids. The V gene end was trimmed by 5 bases and the J gene end by 4 bases; junction bases not matched to a gene: 7. In DNA form, the CDR3 reads TGTGCCAGCAGCCCGCCAGGGGGCCTGTACGAGCAGTACTTC. It codes for CASSPPGGLYEQYF.

This clone was recorded only once. The chain links TRBV7-9 to TRBJ1-3, with 7 bases lining up with TRBD1. The germline V gene has CDR1 SEHNR and CDR2 FQNEAQ (reference sequence). This CDR3 region has 13 residues. The trim removed 4 bases at V and 5 bases at J, leaving 2 bases unmatched. As DNA, the CDR3 is TGTGCCAGCAGCTGGGACAGTCGAAACACCATATATTTT. This gives the protein CASSWDSRNTIYF.

The chain couples TRBV5-5 to TRBJ2-5; D unclear. The CDR3 covers 13 residues. Trimming cost V 2 bases and J 2 bases, with 7 bases left between them. The V gene's germline CDR1 is SGHKS and CDR2 YYEKEE (reference sequence). The CDR3 coding sequence is TGTGCCAGCAGCTTCGGGTGGCAAGAGACCCAGTACTTC. It codes for CASSFGWQETQYF.

The chain is built from TRBV12-5 and TRBJ2-7; TRBD2 aligns across 10 bases. The V gene end was trimmed by 1 base and the J gene end by 4 bases; junction bases not matched to a gene: 13. Germline V gene sequence: CDR1 LGHNT, CDR2 FRNRAP. This CDR3 spans 18 amino acids. This CDR3 reads CASGLALGLAGDSYEQYF. CDR3 coding DNA: TGTGCTAGTGGTTTGGCCCTAGGGCTAGCGGGGGACAGTTACGAGCAGTACTTC.

The rearrangement joins TRBV5-1 to TRBJ1-2; no clear D. Germline CDR1 reads SGHRS; CDR2 reads YFSETQ. V lost 2 bases and J 3 bases, leaving 11 bases between the germline ends. There are 14 residues in the CDR3. The CDR3 here is CASSFGPEDYGYTF. DNA of the CDR3: TGCGCCAGCAGCTTCGGCCCGGAGGACTATGGCTACACCTTC.

The chain employs TRBV12-5 and TRBJ2-5; D gene uncertain. CDR3 size: 13 residues. The V end lost 3 bases, the J end lost 5 bases, and 10 bases lay between the germline ends. The germline V gene has CDR1 LGHNT and CDR2 FRNRAP. The CDR3 here is CASGFGHLETQYF. The CDR3 nucleotides are TGTGCTAGTGGTTTTGGCCACCTGGAGACCCAGTACTTC. Based on the CDR3 plus reference TRBV12-5 and TRBJ2-5, the full variable domain is DARVTQTPRHKVTEMGQEVTMRCQPILGHNTVFWYRQTMMQGLELLAYFRNRAPLDDSGMPKDRFSAEMPDATLATLKIQPSEPRDSAVYFCASGFGHLETQYFGPGTRLLVL.

The CDR3 loop reads CASSLGGGLAGETQYF. The CDR3 DNA is TGTGCCAGCAGCTTAGGGGGAGGACTAGCGGGAGAGACCCAGTACTTC. J is TRBJ2-5 and V is TRBV7-2; 11 bases agree with TRBD2. V was clipped by 1 base and J by 4 bases; unmatched bases: 5. The CDR3 spans 16 residues. CDR1 and CDR2 from the germline V gene are SGHTA and FQGNSA.

The genes are TRBV5-1 and TRBJ2-3; 9 nucleotides align to TRBD2. Germline lookup yields CDR1 SGHRS and CDR2 YFSETQ. CDR3 size: 16 residues. V dropped 6 bases and J dropped 1; count of bases not matched to a gene: 9. The CDR3 is CASKYALAGRTDTQYF. Here the CDR3 DNA reads TGCGCCAGCAAGTATGCTCTAGCGGGGCGCACAGATACGCAGTATTTT.

The chain has TRBV24-1 and TRBJ2-5, with 11 bases fitting TRBD2. The CDR3 spans 16 residues. Germline V gene data show CDR1 as KGHDR and CDR2 as SFDVKD. With 3 bases clipped from V and 3 bases from J, the junction kept 5 bases outside the gene matches. CDR3 protein: CATSDPVSGGEETQYF. The CDR3 DNA sequence: TGTGCCACCAGTGATCCAGTTAGCGGGGGGGAAGAGACCCAGTACTTC.

J is TRBJ2-2 and V is TRBV2, with 9 positions matching TRBD1. The CDR3 runs to 18 residues. The J segment lost 3 bases and the V segment lost 7 bases, leaving 15 bases of the junction unmatched. Germline CDR1 is SNHLY and CDR2 is FYNNEI. The CDR3 nucleotides read TGTGCCAGCAATGAGGAGGGGGGCACAGGGGGCGACACCGGGGAGCTGTTTTTT. Residues: CASNEEGGTGGDTGELFF. The full variable domain, rest sourced from reference TRBV2 and TRBJ2-2, is EPEVTQTPSHQVTQMGQEVILRCVPISNHLYFYWYRQILGQKVEFLVSFYNNEISEKSEIFDDQFSVERPDGSNFTLKIRSTKLEDSAMYFCASNEEGGTGGDTGELFFGEGSRLTVL.

This clone occurred once. The CDR3 here is CASSLGRAETQYF. The CDR3 coding sequence is TGTGCCAGCAGCTTAGGCAGGGCAGAGACCCAGTACTTC. V gene TRBV7-6 combines with J gene TRBJ2-5; possibly TRBD1 for D (5 bases). Trimming took 1 base from V and 4 from J, leaving 7 bases between them. The CDR3 loop spans 13 amino acids. Germline V CDR1 and CDR2: SGHVS, FNYEAQ. The complete variable domain, with remaining parts taken from reference TRBV7-6 and TRBJ2-5, reads GAGVSQSPRYKVTKRGQDVALRCDPISGHVSLYWYRQALGQGPEFLTYFNYEAQQDKSGLPNDRFSAERPEGSISTLTIQRTEQRDSAMYRCASSLGRAETQYFGPGTRLLVL.

V usage is TRBV7-7 and J usage is TRBJ2-1; 12 bases fit TRBD2. The CDR3 loop spans 21 amino acids. The germline gives CDR1 SSHAT, CDR2 FNYEAQ (reference sequence). Trimming cost V 4 bases and J 6 bases; bases outside gene matches: 22. The CDR3, as DNA: TGTGCCAGCAGCTCCCGATTTTGGGGCAGGACGCCGGGACTAGCGGGCAATGAGCAGTTCTTC. As protein: CASSSRFWGRTPGLAGNEQFF.